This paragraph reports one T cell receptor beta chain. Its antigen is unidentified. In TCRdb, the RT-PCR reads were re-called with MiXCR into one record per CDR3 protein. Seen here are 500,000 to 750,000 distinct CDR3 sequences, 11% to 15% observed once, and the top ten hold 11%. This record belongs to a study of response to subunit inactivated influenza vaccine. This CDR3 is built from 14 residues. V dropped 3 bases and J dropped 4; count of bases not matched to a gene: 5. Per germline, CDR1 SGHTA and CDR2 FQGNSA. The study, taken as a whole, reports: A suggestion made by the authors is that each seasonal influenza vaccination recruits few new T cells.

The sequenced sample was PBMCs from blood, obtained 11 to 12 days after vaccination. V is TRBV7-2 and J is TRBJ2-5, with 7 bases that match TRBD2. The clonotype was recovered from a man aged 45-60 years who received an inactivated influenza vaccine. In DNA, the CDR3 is TGTGCCAGCAGCTTCGCGGGGGTGGGAGAGACCCAGTACTTC. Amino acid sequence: CASSFAGVGETQYF.